This T cell receptor beta chain comes out of a study of blood T cell repertoires in COVID-19. For the study at large: The analysed material was cDNA or gDNA that came from T cells, B-cell-depleted T cells, or PBMCs.

The assay was immunoSEQ multiplex PCR, and TCRdb's table has in-frame clones only and misses some. The sample yields about 150,000 clones, approximately 80% seen once. The receptor's source is a woman in her fifties or sixties with acute or convalescent COVID-19. Sequences were obtained from peripheral blood.

The CDR3 here is CATGSGLDQPQHF. CDR3 bases: TGTGCCACCGGTTCAGGGCTTGATCAGCCCCAGCATTTT. V gene TRBV11-2 combines with J gene TRBJ1-5; D may be TRBD1 (5 bases). CDR3 length: 13 amino acids. Trimming left V 10 bases short and J 5 bases short, with 15 bases between. Per the germline V gene, CDR1 is SGHAT and CDR2 is FQNNGV.